One sample yielded the 5 T cell receptor beta chains listed below, sequenced in a study of blood T cell repertoires in COVID-19. Here immunoSEQ multiplex PCR was the method, and the copy in TCRdb shows in-frame clones only, minus some. The sample includes more than 200,000 clones, around 83% of them seen just once. Specimen: peripheral blood. Receptors originate from a middle-aged man with active or convalescent COVID-19.

The chain couples TRBV2 to TRBJ1-1, with 7 nucleotides matching TRBD1. This CDR3 has 13 amino acids. CDR1 is SNHLY, CDR2 FYNNEI, per germline. J was trimmed by 1 base and V by 8 bases; bases with no gene match: 4. CDR3 sequence: CASLGTANTEAFF. The CDR3 DNA follows: TGTGCCAGCCTCGGGACAGCGAACACTGAAGCTTTCTTT.

The chain has TRBV7-6 and TRBJ2-7, with D perhaps matching TRBD2 (5 bases). V was cut by 1 base and J by 2 bases, with 12 bases left in between. Germline values: CDR1 SGHVS, CDR2 FNYEAQ. The CDR3 consists of 15 residues. CDR3 sequence reads: CASSLDAGLTYEQYF. For the CDR3, the DNA is TGTGCCAGCAGCTTAGATGCGGGTCTAACCTACGAGCAGTACTTC.

CDR3 residues: CASSAASTTYEQYF. CDR3 in DNA: TGTGCCAGCAGTGCCGCTTCGACTACCTACGAGCAGTACTTC. The chain joins TRBV6-2 or TRBV6-3 to TRBJ2-7, with D perhaps TRBD2 (5 bases). Trimming removed 5 bases at V and 2 bases at J, with 13 bases between. Germline V gives CDR1 MNHEY, CDR2 SVGEGT. The CDR3 runs to 14 residues.

V is TRBV2 and J is TRBJ1-3; TRBD1 agrees at 7 bases. From germline, CDR1 is SNHLY and CDR2 FYNNEI. This CDR3 has 16 residues. The V gene end was trimmed by 5 bases and the J gene end by 0 bases; junction bases not matched to a gene: 7. The CDR3 DNA sequence: TGTGCCAGCAGTTCTGGGGACAGCTTCTCTGGAAACACCATATATTTT. This gives the protein CASSSGDSFSGNTIYF.

V gene TRBV14 combines with J gene TRBJ2-1, with a possible D match to TRBD2 (6 bases). Trimming stripped 3 bases from V and 15 bases from J, with 15 bases between. Germline V gene sequence: CDR1 SGHDN, CDR2 FVKESK. This CDR3 region has 12 residues. The CDR3 DNA reads as TGTGCCAGCAGCCAGATTGGGGAGGAACTGTTCTTC. Its translation is CASSQIGEELFF.